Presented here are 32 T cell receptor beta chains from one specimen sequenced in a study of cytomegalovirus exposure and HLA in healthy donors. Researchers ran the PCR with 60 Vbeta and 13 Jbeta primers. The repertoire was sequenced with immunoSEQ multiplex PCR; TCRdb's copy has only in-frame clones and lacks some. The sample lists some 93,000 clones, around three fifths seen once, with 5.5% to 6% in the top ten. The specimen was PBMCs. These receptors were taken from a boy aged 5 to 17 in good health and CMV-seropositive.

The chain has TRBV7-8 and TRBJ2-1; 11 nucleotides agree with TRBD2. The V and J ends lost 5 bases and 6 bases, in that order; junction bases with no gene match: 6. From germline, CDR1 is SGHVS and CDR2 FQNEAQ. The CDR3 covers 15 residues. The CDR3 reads CASSLLAGVFNEQFF. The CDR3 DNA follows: TGTGCCAGCAGCCTACTAGCGGGAGTTTTCAATGAGCAGTTCTTC.

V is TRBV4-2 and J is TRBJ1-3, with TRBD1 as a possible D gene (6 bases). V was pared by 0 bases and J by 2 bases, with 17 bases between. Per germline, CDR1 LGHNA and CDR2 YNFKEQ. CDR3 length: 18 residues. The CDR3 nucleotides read TGTGCCAGCAGCCAAGATCTTGCGCGGACAGACGCTGGAAACACCATATATTTT. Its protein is CASSQDLARTDAGNTIYF.

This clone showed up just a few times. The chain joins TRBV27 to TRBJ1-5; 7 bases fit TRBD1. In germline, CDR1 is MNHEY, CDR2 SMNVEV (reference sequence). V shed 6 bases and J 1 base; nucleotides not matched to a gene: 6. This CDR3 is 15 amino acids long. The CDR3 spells CASSRTGGSNQPQHF. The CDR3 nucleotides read TGTGCCAGCAGCCGGACAGGAGGAAGCAATCAGCCCCAGCATTTT.

CDR3 sequence: CASSRTGSNYGYTF. The DNA of the CDR3 is TGTGCCAGCAGTCGAACAGGGTCCAACTATGGCTACACCTTC. The chain uses TRBV6-5 and TRBJ1-2; the D gene is possibly TRBD1 (6 bases). From germline, CDR1 is MNHEY and CDR2 SVGAGI. CDR3 length: 14 residues. Trimming took 5 bases from V and 2 from J, leaving 12 bases between them.

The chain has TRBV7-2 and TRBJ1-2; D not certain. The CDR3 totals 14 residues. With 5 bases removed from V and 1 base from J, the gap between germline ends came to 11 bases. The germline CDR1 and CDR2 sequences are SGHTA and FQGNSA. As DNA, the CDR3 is TGTGCCAGCAGCCTCAGCGGTTTTAACTATGGCTACACCTTC. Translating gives CASSLSGFNYGYTF.

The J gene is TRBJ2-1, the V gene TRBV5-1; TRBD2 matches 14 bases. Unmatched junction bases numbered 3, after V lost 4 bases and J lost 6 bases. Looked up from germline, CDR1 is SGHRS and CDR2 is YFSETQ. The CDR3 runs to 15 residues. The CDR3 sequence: CASSGGLAGVNEQFF. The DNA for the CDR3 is TGCGCCAGCAGCGGGGGACTAGCGGGAGTCAATGAGCAGTTCTTC.

CDR3 bases: TGCGCCAGCAGCTTGGAAGGGACTAAGGTTTGGAACACAGATACGCAGTATTTT. Its translation is CASSLEGTKVWNTDTQYF. V gene TRBV5-1 combines with J gene TRBJ2-3; 7 nucleotides line up with TRBD2. Germline V gene lookup returns CDR1 SGHRS and CDR2 YFSETQ. V gave up 0 bases and J gave up 2 bases; unmatched junction bases: 12. CDR3 length equals 18 residues.

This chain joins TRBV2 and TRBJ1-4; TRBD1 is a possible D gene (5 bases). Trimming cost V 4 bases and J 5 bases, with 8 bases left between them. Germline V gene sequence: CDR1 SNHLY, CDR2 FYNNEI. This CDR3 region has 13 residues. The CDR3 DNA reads TGTGCCAGCAGTGGGCAGGGAAATGAAAAACTGTTTTTT. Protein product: CASSGQGNEKLFF.

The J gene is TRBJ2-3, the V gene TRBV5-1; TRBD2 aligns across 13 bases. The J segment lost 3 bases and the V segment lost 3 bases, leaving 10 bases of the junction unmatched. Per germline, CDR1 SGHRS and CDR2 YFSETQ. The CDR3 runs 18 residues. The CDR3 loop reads CASSSGLAGASLTDTQYF. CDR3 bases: TGCGCCAGCAGCTCCGGACTAGCGGGAGCGAGTTTGACAGATACGCAGTATTTT.

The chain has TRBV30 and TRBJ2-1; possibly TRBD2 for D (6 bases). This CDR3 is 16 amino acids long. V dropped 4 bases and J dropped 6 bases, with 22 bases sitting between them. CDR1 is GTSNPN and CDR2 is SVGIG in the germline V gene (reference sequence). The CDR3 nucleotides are TGTGCCTGGACGGACCCAGCGGGTCCCAATTCCAATGAGCAGTTCTTC. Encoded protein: CAWTDPAGPNSNEQFF.

The CDR3 region has the DNA TGTGCCAGCATGTCGGACAGGAGCTCCTACAATGAGCAGTTCTTC. Residues: CASMSDRSSYNEQFF. The V and J genes are TRBV6-1 and TRBJ2-1; the match to TRBD1 covers 7 bases. V shed 7 bases, J shed 0 bases, and the junction held 6 bases outside the gene matches. The CDR3 consists of 15 residues. CDR1 is MNHNS, CDR2 SASEGT, per germline.

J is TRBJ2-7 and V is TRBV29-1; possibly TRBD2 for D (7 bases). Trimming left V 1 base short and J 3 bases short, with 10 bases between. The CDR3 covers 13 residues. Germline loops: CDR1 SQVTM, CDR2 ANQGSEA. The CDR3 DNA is TGCAGCGTTGAAGGGGGGGGGCGCTACGAGCAGTACTTC. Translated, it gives CSVEGGGRYEQYF.

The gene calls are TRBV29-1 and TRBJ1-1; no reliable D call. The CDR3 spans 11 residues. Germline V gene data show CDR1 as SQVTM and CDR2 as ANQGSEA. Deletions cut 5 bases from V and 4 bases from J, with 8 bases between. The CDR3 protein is CSVTRITEAFF. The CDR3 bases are TGCAGCGTTACCAGGATCACTGAAGCTTTCTTT.

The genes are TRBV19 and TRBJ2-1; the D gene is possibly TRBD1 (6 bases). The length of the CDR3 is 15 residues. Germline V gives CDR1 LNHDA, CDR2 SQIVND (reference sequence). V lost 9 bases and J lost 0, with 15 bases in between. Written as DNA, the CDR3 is TGTGCCAGCAAGGACAGAAGCTTCTCCTACAATGAGCAGTTCTTC. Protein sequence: CASKDRSFSYNEQFF.

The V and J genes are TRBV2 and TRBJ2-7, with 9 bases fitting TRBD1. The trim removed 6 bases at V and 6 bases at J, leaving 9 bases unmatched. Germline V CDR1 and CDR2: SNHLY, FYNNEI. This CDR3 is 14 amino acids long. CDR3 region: CASSEGTGSREQYF. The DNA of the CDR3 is TGTGCCAGCAGCGAGGGGACAGGGTCCCGCGAGCAGTACTTC.

The DNA for the CDR3 is TGTGCCAGCAGCTCGGTATACGACAGGGGCTCCTACAATGAGCAGTTCTTC. This codes for CASSSVYDRGSYNEQFF. The chain recombines TRBV7-9 with TRBJ2-1; 8 nucleotides line up with TRBD1. Germline loops: CDR1 SEHNR, CDR2 FQNEAQ (reference sequence). The CDR3 length is 17 residues. Trimming removed 4 bases from V and 0 bases from J; junction bases left unmatched: 8.

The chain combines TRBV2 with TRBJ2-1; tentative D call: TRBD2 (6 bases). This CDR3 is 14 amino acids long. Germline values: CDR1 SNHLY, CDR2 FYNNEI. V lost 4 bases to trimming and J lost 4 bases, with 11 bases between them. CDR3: CASSGRDLYNEQFF. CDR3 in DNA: TGTGCCAGCAGTGGGCGGGACTTATACAATGAGCAGTTCTTC.

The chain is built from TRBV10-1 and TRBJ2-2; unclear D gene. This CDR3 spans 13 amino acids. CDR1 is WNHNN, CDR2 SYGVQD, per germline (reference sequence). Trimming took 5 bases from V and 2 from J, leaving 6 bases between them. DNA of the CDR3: TGCGCCAGCAGTCCGAGAAACACCGGGGAGCTGTTTTTT. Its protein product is CASSPRNTGELFF.

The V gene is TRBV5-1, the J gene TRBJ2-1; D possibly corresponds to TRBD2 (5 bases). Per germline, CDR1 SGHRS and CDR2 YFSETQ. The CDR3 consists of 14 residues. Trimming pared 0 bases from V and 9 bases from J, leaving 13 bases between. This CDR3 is CASSLAASPSEQFF. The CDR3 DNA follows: TGCGCCAGCAGCTTGGCAGCTAGCCCCTCTGAGCAGTTCTTC.

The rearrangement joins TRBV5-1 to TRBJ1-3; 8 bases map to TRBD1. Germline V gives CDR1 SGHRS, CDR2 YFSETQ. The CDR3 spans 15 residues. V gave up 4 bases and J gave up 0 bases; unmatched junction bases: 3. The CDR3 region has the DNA TGCGCCAGCAGCAGTACAGGGGGCTCTGGAAACACCATATATTTT. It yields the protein CASSSTGGSGNTIYF.

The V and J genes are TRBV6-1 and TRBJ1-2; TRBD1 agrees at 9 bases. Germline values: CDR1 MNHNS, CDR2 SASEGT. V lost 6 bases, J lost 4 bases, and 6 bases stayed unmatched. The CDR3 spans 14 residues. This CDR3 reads CASSSGTGPYGYTF. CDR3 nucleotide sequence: TGTGCCAGCAGCTCCGGGACAGGGCCCTATGGCTACACCTTC.

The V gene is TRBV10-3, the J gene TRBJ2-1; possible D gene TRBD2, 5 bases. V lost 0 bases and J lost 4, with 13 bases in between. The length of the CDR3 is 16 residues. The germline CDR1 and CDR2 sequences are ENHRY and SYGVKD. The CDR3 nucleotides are TGTGCCATCAGTGAGTCCCCCGGGGTCGGGTACAATGAGCAGTTCTTC. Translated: CAISESPGVGYNEQFF.

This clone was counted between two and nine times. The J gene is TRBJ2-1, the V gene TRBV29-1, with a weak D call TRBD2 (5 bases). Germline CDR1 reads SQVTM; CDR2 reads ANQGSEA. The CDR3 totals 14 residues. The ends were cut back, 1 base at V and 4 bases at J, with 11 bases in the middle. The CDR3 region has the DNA TGCAGCGTTGAAGGGAAGCGGAAATACAATGAGCAGTTCTTC. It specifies CSVEGKRKYNEQFF.

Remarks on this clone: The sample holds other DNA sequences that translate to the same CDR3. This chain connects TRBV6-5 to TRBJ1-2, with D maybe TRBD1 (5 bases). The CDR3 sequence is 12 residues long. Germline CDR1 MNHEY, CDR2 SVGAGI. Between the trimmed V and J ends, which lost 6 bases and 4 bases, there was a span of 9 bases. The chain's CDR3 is CASSTGGYGYTF. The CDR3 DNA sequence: TGTGCCAGCAGCACGGGGGGCTATGGCTACACCTTC.

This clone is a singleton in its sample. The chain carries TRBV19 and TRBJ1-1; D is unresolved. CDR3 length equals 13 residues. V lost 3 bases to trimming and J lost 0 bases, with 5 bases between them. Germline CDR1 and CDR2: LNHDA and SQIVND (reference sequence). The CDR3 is CASSIELNTEAFF. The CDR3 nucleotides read TGTGCCAGTAGTATTGAGTTGAACACTGAAGCTTTCTTT. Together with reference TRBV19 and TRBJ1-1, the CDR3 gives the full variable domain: DGGITQSPKYLFRKEGQNVTLSCEQNLNHDAMYWYRQDPGQGLRLIYYSQIVNDFQKGDIAEGYSVSREKKESFPLTVTSAQKNPTAFYLCASSIELNTEAFFGQGTRLTVV.

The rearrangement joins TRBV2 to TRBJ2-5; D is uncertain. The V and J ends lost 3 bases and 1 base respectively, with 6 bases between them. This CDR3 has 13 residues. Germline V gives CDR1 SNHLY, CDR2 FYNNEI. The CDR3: CASSEWPQETQYF. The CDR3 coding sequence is TGTGCCAGCAGTGAGTGGCCCCAAGAGACCCAGTACTTC.

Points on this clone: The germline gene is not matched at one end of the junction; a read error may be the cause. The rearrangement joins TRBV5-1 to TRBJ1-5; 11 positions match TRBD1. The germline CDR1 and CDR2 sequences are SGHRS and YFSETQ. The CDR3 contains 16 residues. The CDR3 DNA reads TGCGCCAGCAGCTTAGGGACAGGGGGGAGCAATCAGCCCCAGAATTTT. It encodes CASSLGTGGSNQPQNF.

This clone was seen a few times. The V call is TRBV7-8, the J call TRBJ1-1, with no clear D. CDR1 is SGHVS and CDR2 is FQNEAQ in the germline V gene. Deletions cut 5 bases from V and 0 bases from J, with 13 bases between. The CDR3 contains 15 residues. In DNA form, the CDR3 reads TGTGCCAGCAGCCCTTTTAAGACTTTGAACACTGAAGCTTTCTTT. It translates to CASSPFKTLNTEAFF.

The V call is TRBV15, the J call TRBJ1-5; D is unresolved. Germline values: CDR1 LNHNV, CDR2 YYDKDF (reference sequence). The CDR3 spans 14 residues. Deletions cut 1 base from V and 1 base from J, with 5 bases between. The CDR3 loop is CATSRGGSNQPQHF. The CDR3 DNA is TGTGCCACCAGCAGAGGAGGGAGCAATCAGCCCCAGCATTTT.

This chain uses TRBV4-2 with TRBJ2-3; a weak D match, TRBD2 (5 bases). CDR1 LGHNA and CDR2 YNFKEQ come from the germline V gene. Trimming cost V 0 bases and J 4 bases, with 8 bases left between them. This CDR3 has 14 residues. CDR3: CASSQEGEADTQYF. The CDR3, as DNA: TGTGCCAGCAGCCAAGAGGGAGAGGCAGATACGCAGTATTTT.

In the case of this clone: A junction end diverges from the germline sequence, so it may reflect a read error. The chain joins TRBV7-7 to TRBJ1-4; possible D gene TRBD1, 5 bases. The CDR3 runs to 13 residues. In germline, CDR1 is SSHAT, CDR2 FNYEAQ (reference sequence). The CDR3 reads CASSPGLSEKLFF. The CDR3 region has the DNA TGTGCTAGCAGCCCGGGACTTTCGGAAAAACTGTTTTTT. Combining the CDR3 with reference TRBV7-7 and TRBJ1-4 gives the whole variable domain GAGVSQSPRYKVTKRGQDVTLRCDPISSHATLYWYQQALGQGPEFLTYFNYEAQPDKSGLPSDRFSAERPEGSISTLTIQRTEQRDSAMYRCASSPGLSEKLFFGSGTQLSVL.

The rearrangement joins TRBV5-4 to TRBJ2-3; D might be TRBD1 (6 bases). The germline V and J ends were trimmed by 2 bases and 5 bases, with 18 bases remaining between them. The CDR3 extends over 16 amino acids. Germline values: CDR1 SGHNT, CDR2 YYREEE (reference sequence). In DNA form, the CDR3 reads TGTGCCAGCAGCTTTGGTGGGGGCCTAGGGCAAGATACGCAGTATTTT. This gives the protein CASSFGGGLGQDTQYF.